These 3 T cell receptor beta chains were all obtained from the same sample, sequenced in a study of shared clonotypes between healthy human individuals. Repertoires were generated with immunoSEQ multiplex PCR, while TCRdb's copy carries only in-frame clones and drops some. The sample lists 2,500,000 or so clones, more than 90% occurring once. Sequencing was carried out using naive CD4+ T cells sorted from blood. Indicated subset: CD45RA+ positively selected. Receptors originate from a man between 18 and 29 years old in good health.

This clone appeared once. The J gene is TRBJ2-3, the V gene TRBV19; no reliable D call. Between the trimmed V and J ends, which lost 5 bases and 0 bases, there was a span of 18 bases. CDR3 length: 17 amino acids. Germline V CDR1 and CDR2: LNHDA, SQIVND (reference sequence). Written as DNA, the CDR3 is TGTGCCAGTAGTGCCCAGACACGACGCGCTAGCACAGATACGCAGTATTTT. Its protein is CASSAQTRRASTDTQYF.

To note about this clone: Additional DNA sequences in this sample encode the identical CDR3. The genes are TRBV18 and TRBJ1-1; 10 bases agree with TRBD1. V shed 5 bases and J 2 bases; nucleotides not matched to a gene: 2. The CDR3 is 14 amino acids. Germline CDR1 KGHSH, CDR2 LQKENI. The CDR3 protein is CASSETGGNTEAFF. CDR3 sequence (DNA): TGTGCCAGCTCAGAGACAGGGGGCAACACTGAAGCTTTCTTT.

CDR3 loop: CASSEEGSGYTF. The CDR3 region has the DNA TGTGCCAGCAGTGAAGAAGGCTCTGGCTACACCTTC. The chain recombines TRBV2 with TRBJ1-2; no clear D gene. CDR3 length: 12 residues. The germline gives CDR1 SNHLY, CDR2 FYNNEI. V shed 1 base and J shed 7 bases, with 7 bases lying between them. The complete variable domain, with remaining parts taken from reference TRBV2 and TRBJ1-2, reads EPEVTQTPSHQVTQMGQEVILRCVPISNHLYFYWYRQILGQKVEFLVSFYNNEISEKSEIFDDQFSVERPDGSNFTLKIRSTKLEDSAMYFCASSEEGSGYTFGSGTRLTVV.